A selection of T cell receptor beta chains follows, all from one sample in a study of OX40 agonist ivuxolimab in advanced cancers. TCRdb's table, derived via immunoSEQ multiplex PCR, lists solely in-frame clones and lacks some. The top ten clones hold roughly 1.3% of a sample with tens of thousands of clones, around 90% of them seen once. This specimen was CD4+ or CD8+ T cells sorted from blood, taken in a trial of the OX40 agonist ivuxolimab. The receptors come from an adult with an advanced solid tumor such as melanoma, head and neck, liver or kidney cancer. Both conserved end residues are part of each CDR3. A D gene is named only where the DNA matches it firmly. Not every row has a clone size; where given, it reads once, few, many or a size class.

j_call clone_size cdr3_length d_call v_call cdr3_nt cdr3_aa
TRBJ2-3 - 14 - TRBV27 TGTGCCAGCAGGGCTAGGGTTAGCACAGATACGCAGTATTTT CASRARVSTDTQYF
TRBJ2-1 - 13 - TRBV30 TGTGCCTGGATCTCTCGTCGGGGTCTTGAGCAGTTCTTC CAWISRRGLEQFF
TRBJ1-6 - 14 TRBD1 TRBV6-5 TGTGCCAGCAGCTACCGACAGGGGGCGGTACCCCTCCACTTT CASSYRQGAVPLHF
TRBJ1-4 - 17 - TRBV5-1 TGCGCCAGCAGCTTGGAATCCTCCGGGACGCCTCATGAAAAACTGTTTTTT CASSLESSGTPHEKLFF
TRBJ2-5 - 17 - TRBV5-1 TGCGCCAGCAGCCCCGAGGAGGGGTGGGGATTTAGGAAGACCCAGTACTTC CASSPEEGWGFRKTQYF
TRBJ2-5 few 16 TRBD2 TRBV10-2 TGCGCCAGCAGCCGGACGCAGGGCTCTAGCGGGGGGGCCCAGTACTTC CASSRTQGSSGGAQYF
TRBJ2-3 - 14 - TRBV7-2 TGTGCCAGCAGCTTTCTCGGGGGGCGAGATACGCAGTATTTT CASSFLGGRDTQYF
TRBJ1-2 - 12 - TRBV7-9 TGTGCCAGCAGCTTAGTGCGGGGTGAACACACCTTC CASSLVRGEHTF
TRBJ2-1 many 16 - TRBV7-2 TGTGCCAGCAGCCGGGAGCCGGGACGGCAGAGCGATGAGCAGTTCTTC CASSREPGRQSDEQFF
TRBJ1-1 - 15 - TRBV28 TGTGCCAGCTATGAGAGGCGGCCAGTAGGCACTGAAGCTTTCTTT CASYERRPVGTEAFF
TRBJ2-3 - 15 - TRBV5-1 TGCGCCAGCAGCTTGGGAGAATTGAGCACAGATACGCAGTATTTT CASSLGELSTDTQYF
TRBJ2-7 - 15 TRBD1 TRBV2 TGTGCCAGCAGTGTAGGGACAGGGGGGCCCTACGAGCAGTACTTC CASSVGTGGPYEQYF
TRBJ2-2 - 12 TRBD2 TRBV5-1 TGCGCCAGCAGCTATAGCGGGAGGGAGCTGTTTTTT CASSYSGRELFF
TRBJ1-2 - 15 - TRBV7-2 TGTGCCAGCAGCTTAGAGAGGAGGGGCGCGTATGGCTACACCTTC CASSLERRGAYGYTF
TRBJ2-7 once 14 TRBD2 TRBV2 TGTGCCAGCAGCGGGACTAGCGGGAGGGCCCAGAGGAACTTC CASSGTSGRAQRNF
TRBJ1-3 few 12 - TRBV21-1 TGCGACGTGACAGGGATAGGAAACACCATATATTTT CDVTGIGNTIYF
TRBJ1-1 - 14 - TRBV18 TGTGCCAGCTCTGTTGATGGGGGTTCCACTGAAGCTTTCTTT CASSVDGGSTEAFF
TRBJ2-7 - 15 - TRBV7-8 TGTGCCAGCCGCGGAATTCGAAGCGGTTCCTACGAGCAGTACTTC CASRGIRSGSYEQYF
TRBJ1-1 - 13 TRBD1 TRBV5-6 TGTGCCAGCAGCCTTGGGACAGGGTCCGAAGCTTTCTTT CASSLGTGSEAFF
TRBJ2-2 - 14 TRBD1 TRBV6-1 TGTGCCAGCAGGGGACAGACGAACACCGGGGAGCTGTTTTTT CASRGQTNTGELFF
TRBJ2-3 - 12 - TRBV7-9 TGTGCCAGCAGATCTACAGGGGATACGCAGTATTTT CASRSTGDTQYF
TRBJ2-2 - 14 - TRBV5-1 TGCGCCAGCAGCTTAGGGACGAACACCGGGGAGCTGTTTTTT CASSLGTNTGELFF
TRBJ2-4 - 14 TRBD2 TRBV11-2 TGTGCCAGCAGCCCCTCGACTAGCGGGAGGGGGCAGTACTTC CASSPSTSGRGQYF
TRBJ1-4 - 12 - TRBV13 TGTGCCAGCACCCGGAAACCGGAAAAACTGTTTTTT CASTRKPEKLFF
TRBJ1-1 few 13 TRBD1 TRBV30 TGTGCCTGGAGCGTAGGACAGGGCACTGAAGCTTTCTTT CAWSVGQGTEAFF
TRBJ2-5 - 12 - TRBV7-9 TGTGCCAGCAGGGAGTTCGGGGAGACCCAGTACTTC CASREFGETQYF
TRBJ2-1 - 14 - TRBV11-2 TGTGCCAGCAGTTCCACGTTGCAGGGGCGTGAGCAGTTCTTC CASSSTLQGREQFF
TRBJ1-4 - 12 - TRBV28 TGTGCCAGCACTCCCCGGGATGGAAAACTGTTTTTT CASTPRDGKLFF
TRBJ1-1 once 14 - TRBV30 TGTGCCTGGAGAAAAAAAGAGTTGAACACTGAAGCTTTCTTT CAWRKKELNTEAFF
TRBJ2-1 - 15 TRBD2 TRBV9 TGTGCCAGCAGCGTAGGTGAAGGGCGGGGGGATGAGCAGTTCTTC CASSVGEGRGDEQFF
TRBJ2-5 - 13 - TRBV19 TGTGCCAGTAGCGGGGACGGGGGATGGACCCAGTACTTC CASSGDGGWTQYF
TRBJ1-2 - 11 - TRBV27 TGTGCCAGCAATGGGGTAGGGGGCTACACCTTC CASNGVGGYTF
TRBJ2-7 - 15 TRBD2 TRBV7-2 TGTGCCAGCAGCTATAACTCCGGGACTAGTGCCGAGCAGTACTTC CASSYNSGTSAEQYF
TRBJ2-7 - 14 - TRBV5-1 TGCGCCAGCAGCCCTCGGGACACAGACTACGAGCAGTACTTC CASSPRDTDYEQYF